The rows below give T cell receptor beta chains drawn from one sample of a study of T-cell memory formation after mild COVID-19. TCRdb called the 5' RACE reads again in MiXCR, with one record for every CDR3 protein. The profile shows fewer than 150,000 distinct CDR3 sequences, about 5.9% of them singletons. The sequenced material came from PBMCs or a T cell subset sorted from them (not recorded which). The receptors derive from an adult woman who had mild COVID-19 (a few samples of this study predate the infection). Cell type and time point are not known. Both conserved end residues are part of each CDR3.

v_call,cdr3_aa
TRBV24-1,CATMGVMNTEAFF
TRBV7-2,CASSLEYERAKVYGYTF
TRBV5-1,CASRPPQGGGTDTQYF
TRBV12-3/TRBV12-4,CASSSGQAYQPQHF
TRBV12-3/TRBV12-4,CASSSGTGDSYGYTF
TRBV7-3,CASSPLPTSGANTGELFF
TRBV24-1,CATSDLTGELFF
TRBV4-1,CASSQVGAGTGELFF
TRBV7-3,CASSEKGGYTQYF
TRBV20-1,CSARDAGVGTNEKLFF
TRBV5-4,CASSLGGLINQPQHF
TRBV12-3/TRBV12-4,CASKPGTPTFSDGYTF